The clone carrying this TCR beta chain was seen many times. The data stem from a study of T cells in Graves' hyperthyroidism and ophthalmopathy. Trimming shortened V by 7 bases and J by 3 bases, and 22 bases separated the two germline ends. The CDR3 is 17 amino acids. Researchers amplified the TCR beta CDR3 regions from RNA transcripts. HTBI primers were employed in a first-round RT-PCR of the TCR CDR3. Each CDR3 protein is one row after TCRdb ran MiXCR on the multiplex PCR reads. Found here are about 480,000 distinct CDR3 sequences, roughly 14% of them singletons; the top ten hold 15% to 20%. Patients aged 18 to 65 with hyperthyroidism were newly diagnosed, with duration under 2 months.

The sample taken for sequencing was blood. The V gene is TRBV12-3 or TRBV12-4, the J gene TRBJ2-1; D may be TRBD2 (5 bases). The source is a woman aged 18-29 years with Graves' hyperthyroidism. DNA for the CDR3: TGTGCCAGCACTCCACCGCGGACGGGAAACTACTACAATGAGCAGTTCTTC. Protein: CASTPPRTGNYYNEQFF.